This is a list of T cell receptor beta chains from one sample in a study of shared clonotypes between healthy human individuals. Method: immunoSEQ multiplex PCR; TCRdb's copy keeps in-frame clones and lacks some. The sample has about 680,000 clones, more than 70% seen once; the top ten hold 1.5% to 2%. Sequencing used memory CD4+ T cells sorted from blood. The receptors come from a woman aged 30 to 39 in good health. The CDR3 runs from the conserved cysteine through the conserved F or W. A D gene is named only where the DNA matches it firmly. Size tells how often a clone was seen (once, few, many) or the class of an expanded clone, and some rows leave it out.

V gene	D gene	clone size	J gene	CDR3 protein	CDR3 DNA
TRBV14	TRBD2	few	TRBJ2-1	CASSHRTPASGTGNNEQFF	TGTGCCAGCAGCCATAGGACACCGGCTAGCGGGACCGGCAACAATGAGCAGTTCTTC
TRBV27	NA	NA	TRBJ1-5	CASRPEKGLHSNQPQHF	TGTGCCAGCCGACCCGAGAAGGGCCTGCATAGCAATCAGCCCCAGCATTTT
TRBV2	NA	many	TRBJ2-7	CASSEDESDYEQYF	TGTGCCAGCAGTGAGGACGAGAGCGACTACGAGCAGTACTTC
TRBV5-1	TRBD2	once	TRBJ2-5	CASSSITSGETQYF	TGCGCCAGCAGCTCGATAACTAGCGGCGAGACCCAGTACTTC
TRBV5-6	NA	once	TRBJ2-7	CASSLSGRVWGRRTYEQYF	TGTGCCAGCAGCTTGTCGGGCAGGGTGTGGGGAAGACGAACCTACGAGCAGTACTTC
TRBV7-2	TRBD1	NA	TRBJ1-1	CASSSQGGTEAFF	TGTGCCAGCAGCTCACAGGGGGGCACTGAAGCTTTCTTT
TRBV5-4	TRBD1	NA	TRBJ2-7	CASSLEGTGTYEQYF	TGTGCCAGCAGCTTGGAGGGGACAGGGACCTACGAGCAGTACTTC
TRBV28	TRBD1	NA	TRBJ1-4	CASSRVPGQGQGEKLFF	TGTGCCAGCAGCCGGGTCCCGGGACAGGGGCAGGGTGAAAAACTGTTTTTT
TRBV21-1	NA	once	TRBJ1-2	CASSKERNYGYTF	TGTGCCAGCAGCAAAGAGAGAAACTATGGCTACACCTTC
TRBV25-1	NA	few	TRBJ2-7	CASSGGGSGNSYEQYF	TGTGCCAGCAGTGGGGGAGGTAGCGGTAACTCCTACGAGCAGTACTTC
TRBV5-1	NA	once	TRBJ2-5	CASSLGSGTAKETQYF	TGCGCCAGCAGCTTGGGGTCGGGGACGGCGAAAGAGACCCAGTACTTC
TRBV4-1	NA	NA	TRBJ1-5	CASSQPGQGNQPQHF	TGCGCCAGCAGCCAACCGGGACAAGGAAATCAGCCCCAGCATTTT
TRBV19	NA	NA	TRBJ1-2	CASRWQQDDGYTF	TGTGCCAGTAGATGGCAACAGGACGATGGCTACACCTTC
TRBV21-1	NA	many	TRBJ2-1	CASNLLLAGRDEQFF	TGTGCCAGCAACCTTCTCCTGGCAGGGAGGGATGAGCAGTTCTTC
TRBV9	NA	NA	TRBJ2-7	CASSVDLEAVNEQYF	TGTGCCAGCAGCGTAGATCTAGAAGCTGTGAACGAGCAGTACTTC
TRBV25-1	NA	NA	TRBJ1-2	CASRPGTGFDGYTF	TGTGCCAGCAGGCCTGGGACGGGGTTCGATGGCTACACCTTC
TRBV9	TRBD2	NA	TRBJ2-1	CASSVDPRRTSGTYNEQFF	TGTGCCAGCAGCGTAGATCCCCGGCGGACTAGCGGGACCTACAATGAGCAGTTCTTC
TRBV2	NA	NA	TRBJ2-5	CASSWGDRQETQYF	TGTGCCAGCAGTTGGGGCGACAGACAAGAGACCCAGTACTTC
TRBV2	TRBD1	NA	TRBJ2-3	CASAGQGITDTQYF	TGTGCCAGCGCGGGACAGGGAATCACAGATACGCAGTATTTT
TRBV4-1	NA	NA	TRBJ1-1	CASSQLDKPTEAFF	TGCGCCAGCAGCCAACTAGACAAGCCCACTGAAGCTTTCTTT
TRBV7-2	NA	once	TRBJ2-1	CASSFSVGEQFF	TGTGCCAGCAGCTTTAGCGTGGGTGAGCAGTTCTTC
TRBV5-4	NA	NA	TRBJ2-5	CASSLALGQQETQYF	TGTGCCAGCAGCTTGGCCCTGGGCCAACAAGAGACCCAGTACTTC